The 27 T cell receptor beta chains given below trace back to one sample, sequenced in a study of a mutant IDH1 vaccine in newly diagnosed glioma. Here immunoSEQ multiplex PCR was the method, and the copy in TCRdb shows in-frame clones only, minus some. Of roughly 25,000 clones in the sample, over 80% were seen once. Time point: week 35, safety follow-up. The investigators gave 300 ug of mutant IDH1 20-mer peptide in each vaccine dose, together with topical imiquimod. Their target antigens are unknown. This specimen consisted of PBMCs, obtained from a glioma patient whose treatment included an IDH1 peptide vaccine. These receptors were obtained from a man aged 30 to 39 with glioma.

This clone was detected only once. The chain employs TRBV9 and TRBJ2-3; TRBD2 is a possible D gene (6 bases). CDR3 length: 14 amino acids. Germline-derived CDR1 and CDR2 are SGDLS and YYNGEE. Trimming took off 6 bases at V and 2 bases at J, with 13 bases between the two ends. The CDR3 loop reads CASKTGTYTDTQYF. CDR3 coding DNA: TGTGCCAGCAAGACGGGGACTTACACAGATACGCAGTATTTT.

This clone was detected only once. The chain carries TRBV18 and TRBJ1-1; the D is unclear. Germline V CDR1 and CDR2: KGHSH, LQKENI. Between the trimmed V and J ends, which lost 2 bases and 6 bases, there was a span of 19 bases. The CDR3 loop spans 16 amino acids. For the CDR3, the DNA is TGTGCCAGCTCACCAATCTTATCCACTTTTGGTCCTGAAGCTTTCTTT. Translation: CASSPILSTFGPEAFF.

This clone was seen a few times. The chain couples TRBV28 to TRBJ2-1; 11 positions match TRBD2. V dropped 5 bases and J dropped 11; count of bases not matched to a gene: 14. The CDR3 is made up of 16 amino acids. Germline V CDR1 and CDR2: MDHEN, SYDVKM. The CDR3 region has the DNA TGTGCCAGCAGTAAACTAGCGGGGGCCCTGGGGACGAAGCAGTTCTTC. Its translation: CASSKLAGALGTKQFF. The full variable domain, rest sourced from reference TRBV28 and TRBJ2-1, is DVKVTQSSRYLVKRTGEKVFLECVQDMDHENMFWYRQDPGLGLRLIYFSYDVKMKEKGDIPEGYSVSREKKERFSLILESASTNQTSMYLCASSKLAGALGTKQFFGPGTRLTVL.

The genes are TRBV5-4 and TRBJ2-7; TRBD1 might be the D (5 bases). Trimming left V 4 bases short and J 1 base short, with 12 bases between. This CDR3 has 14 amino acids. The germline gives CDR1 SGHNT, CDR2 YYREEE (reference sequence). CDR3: CASSPEAGSYEQYF. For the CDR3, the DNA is TGTGCCAGCAGCCCCGAGGCAGGGTCCTACGAGCAGTACTTC. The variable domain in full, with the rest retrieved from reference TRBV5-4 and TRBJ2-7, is ETGVTQSPTHLIKTRGQQVTLRCSSQSGHNTVSWYQQALGQGPQFIFQYYREEENGRGNFPPRFSGLQFPNYSSELNVNALELDDSALYLCASSPEAGSYEQYFGPGTRLTVT.

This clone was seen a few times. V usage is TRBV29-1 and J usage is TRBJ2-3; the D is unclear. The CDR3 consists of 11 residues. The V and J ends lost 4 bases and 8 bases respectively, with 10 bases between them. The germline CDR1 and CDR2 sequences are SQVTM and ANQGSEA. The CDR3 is CSVVLLSTQYF. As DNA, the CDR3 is TGCAGCGTTGTACTCCTAAGTACGCAGTATTTT.

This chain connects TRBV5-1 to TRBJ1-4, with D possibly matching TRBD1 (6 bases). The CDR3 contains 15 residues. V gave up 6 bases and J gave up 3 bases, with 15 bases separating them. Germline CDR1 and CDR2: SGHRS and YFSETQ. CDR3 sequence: CASTTRGVPNEKLFF. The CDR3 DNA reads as TGCGCCAGCACAACAAGGGGGGTACCTAATGAAAAACTGTTTTTT.

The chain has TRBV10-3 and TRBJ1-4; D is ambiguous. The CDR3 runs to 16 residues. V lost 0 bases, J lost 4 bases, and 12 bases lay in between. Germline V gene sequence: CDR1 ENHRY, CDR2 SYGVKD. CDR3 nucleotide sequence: TGTGCCATCAGTGAGTCGGAGTGGGGAGATAATGAAAAACTGTTTTTT. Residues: CAISESEWGDNEKLFF.

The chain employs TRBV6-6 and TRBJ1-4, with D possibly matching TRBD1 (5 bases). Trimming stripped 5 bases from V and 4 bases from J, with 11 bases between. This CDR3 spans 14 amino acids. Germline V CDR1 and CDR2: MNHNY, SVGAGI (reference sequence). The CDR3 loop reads CASSQGTHNEKLFF. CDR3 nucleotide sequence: TGTGCCAGCAGTCAGGGAACGCATAATGAAAAACTGTTTTTT.

CDR3 region: CASARGTGRNNEQFF. The CDR3, as DNA: TGTGCCAGCGCTCGCGGGACAGGGAGAAACAATGAGCAGTTCTTC. The V and J genes are TRBV7-2 and TRBJ2-1; 9 nucleotides align to TRBD1. CDR1 and CDR2 from the germline V gene are SGHTA and FQGNSA. Losses at the gene ends were 8 bases for V and 5 bases for J; bases not matched to a gene: 10. CDR3 length: 15 amino acids.

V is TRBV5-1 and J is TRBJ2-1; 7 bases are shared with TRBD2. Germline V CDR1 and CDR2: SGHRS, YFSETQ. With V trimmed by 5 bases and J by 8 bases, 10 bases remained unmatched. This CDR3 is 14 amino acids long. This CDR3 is CASRGTISGDEQFF. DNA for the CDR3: TGCGCCAGCAGGGGGACTATTTCAGGAGATGAGCAGTTCTTC. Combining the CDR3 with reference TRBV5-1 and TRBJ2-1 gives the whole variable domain KAGVTQTPRYLIKTRGQQVTLSCSPISGHRSVSWYQQTPGQGLQFLFEYFSETQRNKGNFPGRFSGRQFSNSRSEMNVSTLELGDSALYLCASRGTISGDEQFFGPGTRLTVL.

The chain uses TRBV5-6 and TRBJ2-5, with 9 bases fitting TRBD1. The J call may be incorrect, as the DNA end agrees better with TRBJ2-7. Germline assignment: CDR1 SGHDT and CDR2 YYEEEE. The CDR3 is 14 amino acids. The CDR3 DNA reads TGTGCCAGCAGCGGGACAGGGTTGCTATACGAGCAGTACTTC. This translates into CASSGTGLLYEQYF.

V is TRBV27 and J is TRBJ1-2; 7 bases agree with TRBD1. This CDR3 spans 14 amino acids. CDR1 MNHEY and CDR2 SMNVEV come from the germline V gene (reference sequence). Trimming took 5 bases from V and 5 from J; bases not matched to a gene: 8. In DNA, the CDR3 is TGTGCCAGCAGTCAGCGACAGGGCGATTATGGCTACACCTTC. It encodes CASSQRQGDYGYTF.

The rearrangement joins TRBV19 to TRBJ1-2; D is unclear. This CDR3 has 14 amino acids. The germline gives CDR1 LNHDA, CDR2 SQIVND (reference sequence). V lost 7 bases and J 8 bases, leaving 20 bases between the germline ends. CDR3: CASTLLSRVGGYTF. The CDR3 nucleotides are TGTGCCAGTACCCTACTGAGTCGGGTCGGGGGCTACACCTTC. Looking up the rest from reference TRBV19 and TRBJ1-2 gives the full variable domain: DGGITQSPKYLFRKEGQNVTLSCEQNLNHDAMYWYRQDPGQGLRLIYYSQIVNDFQKGDIAEGYSVSREKKESFPLTVTSAQKNPTAFYLCASTLLSRVGGYTFGSGTRLTVV.

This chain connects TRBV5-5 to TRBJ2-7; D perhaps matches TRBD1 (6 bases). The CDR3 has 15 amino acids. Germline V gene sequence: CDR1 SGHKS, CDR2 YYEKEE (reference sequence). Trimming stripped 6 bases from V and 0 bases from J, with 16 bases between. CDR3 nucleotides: TGTGCCAGCATCACCGCGGCAGGGGCCTCCTACGAGCAGTACTTC. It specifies CASITAAGASYEQYF. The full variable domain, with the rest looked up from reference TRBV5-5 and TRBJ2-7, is DAGVTQSPTHLIKTRGQQVTLRCSPISGHKSVSWYQQVLGQGPQFIFQYYEKEERGRGNFPDRFSARQFPNYSSELNVNALLLGDSALYLCASITAAGASYEQYFGPGTRLTVT.

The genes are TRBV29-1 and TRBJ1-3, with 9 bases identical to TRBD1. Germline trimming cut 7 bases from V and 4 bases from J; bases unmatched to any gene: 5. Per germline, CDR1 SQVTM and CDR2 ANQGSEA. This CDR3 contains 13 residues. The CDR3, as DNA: TGCAGCGCGGGACAGGGCTCCGGAAACACCATATATTTT. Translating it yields CSAGQGSGNTIYF.

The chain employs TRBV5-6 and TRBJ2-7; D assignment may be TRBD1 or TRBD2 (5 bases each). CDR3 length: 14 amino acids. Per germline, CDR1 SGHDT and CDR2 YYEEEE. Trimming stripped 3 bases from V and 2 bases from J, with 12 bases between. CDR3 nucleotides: TGTGCCAGCAGCTGGGGACGGCGAACCTACGAGCAGTACTTC. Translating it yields CASSWGRRTYEQYF.

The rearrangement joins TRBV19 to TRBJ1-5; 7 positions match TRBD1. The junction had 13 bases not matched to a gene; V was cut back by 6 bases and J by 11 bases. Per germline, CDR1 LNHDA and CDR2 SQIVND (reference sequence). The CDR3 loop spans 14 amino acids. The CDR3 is CASSHRGAGSAQHF. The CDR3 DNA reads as TGTGCCAGTAGCCACAGGGGAGCCGGTTCGGCCCAGCATTTT.

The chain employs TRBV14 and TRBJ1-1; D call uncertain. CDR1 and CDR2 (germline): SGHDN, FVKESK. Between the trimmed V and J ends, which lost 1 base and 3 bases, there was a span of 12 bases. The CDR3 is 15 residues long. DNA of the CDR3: TGTGCCAGCAGCCAAGTTGGAGGGTGGGACACTGAAGCTTTCTTT. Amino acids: CASSQVGGWDTEAFF.

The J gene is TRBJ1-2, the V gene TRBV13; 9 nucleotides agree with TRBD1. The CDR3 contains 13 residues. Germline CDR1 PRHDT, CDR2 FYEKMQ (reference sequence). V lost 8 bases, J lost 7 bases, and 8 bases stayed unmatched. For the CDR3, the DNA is TGTGCCAGCGCTAGGGACAGGGCCGCTGGCTACACCTTC. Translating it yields CASARDRAAGYTF.

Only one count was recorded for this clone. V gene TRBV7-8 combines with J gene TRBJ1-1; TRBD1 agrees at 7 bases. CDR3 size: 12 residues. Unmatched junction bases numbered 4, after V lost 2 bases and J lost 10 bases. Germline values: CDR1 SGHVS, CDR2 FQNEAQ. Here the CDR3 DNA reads TGTGCCAGCAGCTTACCCAGGGGGGGAGCTTTCTTT. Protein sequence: CASSLPRGGAFF.

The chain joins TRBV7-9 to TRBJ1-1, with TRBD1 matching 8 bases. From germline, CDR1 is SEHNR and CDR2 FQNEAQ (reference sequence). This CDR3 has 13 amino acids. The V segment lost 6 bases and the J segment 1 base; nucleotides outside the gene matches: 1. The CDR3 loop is CASSTGGNTEAFF. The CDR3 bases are TGTGCCAGCAGTACAGGGGGGAACACTGAAGCTTTCTTT.

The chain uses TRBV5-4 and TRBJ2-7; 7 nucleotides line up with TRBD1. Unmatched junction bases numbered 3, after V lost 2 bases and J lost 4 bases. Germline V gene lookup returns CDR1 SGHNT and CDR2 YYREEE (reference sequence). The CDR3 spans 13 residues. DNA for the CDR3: TGTGCCAGCAGCTTCGACAGGGCGTACGAGCAGTACTTC. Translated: CASSFDRAYEQYF.

This CDR3 is CAWSSGTYNEKLFF. For the CDR3, the DNA is TGTGCCTGGAGTAGCGGGACCTATAATGAAAAACTGTTTTTT. The rearrangement links TRBV30 to TRBJ1-4; TRBD1 is a possible D gene (5 bases). CDR1 is GTSNPN and CDR2 is SVGIG in the germline V gene (reference sequence). The CDR3 loop spans 14 amino acids. The germline V and J ends were trimmed by 2 bases and 4 bases, with 11 bases remaining between them.

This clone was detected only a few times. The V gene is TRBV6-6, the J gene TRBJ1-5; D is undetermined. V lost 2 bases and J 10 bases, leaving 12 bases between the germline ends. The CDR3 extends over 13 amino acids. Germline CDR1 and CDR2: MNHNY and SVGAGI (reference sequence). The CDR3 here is CASSYGLHQPQHF. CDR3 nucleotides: TGTGCCAGCAGTTACGGTCTACACCAACCCCAGCATTTT.

In DNA, the CDR3 is TGTGCCAGCAGCCAAAGCGGCTGGGCGAGCTCCTACAATGAGCAGTTCTTC. Translated, it gives CASSQSGWASSYNEQFF. The chain combines TRBV7-3 with TRBJ2-1, with a weak D call TRBD2 (5 bases). The CDR3 is 17 amino acids. Germline V gives CDR1 SGHTA, CDR2 FQGTGA. The germline V and J ends were trimmed by 5 bases and 0 bases, with 17 bases remaining between them.

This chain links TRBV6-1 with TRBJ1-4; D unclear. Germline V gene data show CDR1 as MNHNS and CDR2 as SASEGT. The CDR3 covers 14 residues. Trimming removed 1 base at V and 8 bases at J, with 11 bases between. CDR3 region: CASSEEWAGEKLFF. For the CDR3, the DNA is TGTGCCAGCAGTGAAGAGTGGGCTGGGGAAAAACTGTTTTTT.

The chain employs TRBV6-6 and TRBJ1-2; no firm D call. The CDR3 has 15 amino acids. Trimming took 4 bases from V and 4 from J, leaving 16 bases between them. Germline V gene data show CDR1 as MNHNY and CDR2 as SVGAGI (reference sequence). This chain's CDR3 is CASSSQTRNTYGYTF. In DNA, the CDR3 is TGTGCCAGCAGTTCCCAAACCCGGAATACCTATGGCTACACCTTC.